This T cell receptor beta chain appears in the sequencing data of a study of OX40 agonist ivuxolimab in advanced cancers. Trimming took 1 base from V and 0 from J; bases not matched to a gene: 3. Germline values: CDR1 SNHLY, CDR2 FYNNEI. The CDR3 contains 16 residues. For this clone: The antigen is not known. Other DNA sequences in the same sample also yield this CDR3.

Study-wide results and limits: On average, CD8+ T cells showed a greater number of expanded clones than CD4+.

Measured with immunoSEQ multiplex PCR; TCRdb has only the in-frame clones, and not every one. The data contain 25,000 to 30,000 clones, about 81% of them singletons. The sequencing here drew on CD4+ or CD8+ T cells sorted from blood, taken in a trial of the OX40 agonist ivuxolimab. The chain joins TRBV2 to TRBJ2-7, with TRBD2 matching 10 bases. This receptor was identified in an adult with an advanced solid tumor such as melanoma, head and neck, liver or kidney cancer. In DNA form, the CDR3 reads TGTGCCAGCAGTGAAGGGACTAGCGGATTCTCCTACGAGCAGTACTTC. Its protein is CASSEGTSGFSYEQYF.